The T cell receptor (beta chain) described here comes from a study of OX40 agonist ivuxolimab in advanced cancers. The assay was immunoSEQ multiplex PCR, and TCRdb's table has in-frame clones only and misses some. In the table there are about 27,000 clones, approximately 85% of which are singletons. Germline V gene lookup returns CDR1 SGHVS and CDR2 FQNEAQ. Unmatched junction bases numbered 17, after V lost 0 bases and J lost 5 bases. The CDR3 extends over 19 amino acids. This TCR came from an adult with an advanced solid tumor such as melanoma, head and neck, liver or kidney cancer. Sequences were derived from CD4+ or CD8+ T cells sorted from blood, sampled in a trial of the OX40 agonist ivuxolimab. V is TRBV7-8 and J is TRBJ1-1, with 8 bases identical to TRBD1. CDR3 DNA sequence: TGTGCCAGCAGCTTAGCTAGGGCCAGGGGGCTTCCCCCATCAACTGAAGCTTTCTTT. Its protein is CASSLARARGLPPSTEAFF.